What follows are 12 T cell receptor beta chains derived from one specimen sequenced in a study of T cells after yellow fever vaccination. MiXCR was run by TCRdb on the 5' RACE reads, yielding one entry per CDR3 protein. The table includes under 500,000 distinct CDR3 sequences, about 17% detected once. The sequencing here drew on PBMCs, taken before the yellow fever booster vaccination. The receptors were sampled from a man aged 18 to 30 who received the YFV17D yellow fever vaccine.

This chain connects TRBV20-1 to TRBJ2-6; D unresolved. V lost 6 bases to trimming and J lost 4 bases, with 7 bases between them. The CDR3 is made up of 12 amino acids. Germline V lookup: CDR1 DFQATT, CDR2 SNEGSKA (reference sequence). This CDR3 is CSATPGANVLTF. Here the CDR3 DNA reads TGCAGTGCGACACCCGGGGCCAACGTCCTGACTTTC.

In its sample, this clonotype was seen a few times. The chain joins TRBV20-1 to TRBJ2-1; D not certain. The CDR3 has 15 amino acids. Trimming removed 0 bases at V and 0 bases at J, with 9 bases between. Germline V lookup: CDR1 DFQATT, CDR2 SNEGSKA (reference sequence). The CDR3 here is CSARDPPSSYNEQFF. CDR3 DNA: TGCAGTGCTAGAGATCCGCCCAGCTCCTACAATGAGCAGTTCTTC.

This clonotype was seen ten or more times. The rearrangement uses TRBV12-3 or TRBV12-4 and TRBJ2-3; TRBD1 or TRBD2 may be the D gene (6 bases each). The CDR3 spans 12 residues. Trimming took 5 bases from V and 6 from J, leaving 9 bases between them. CDR3 sequence reads: CASSTGRDTQYF. The CDR3 nucleotides are TGTGCCAGCAGTACAGGGAGGGATACGCAGTATTTT.

This clonotype came up a few times. The chain employs TRBV5-1 and TRBJ2-2; D is uncertain. CDR1 and CDR2 from the germline V gene are SGHRS and YFSETQ. The CDR3 consists of 16 residues. V was clipped by 3 bases and J by 3 bases, with 15 bases between them. CDR3 sequence reads: CASSYTLGYDTGELFF. The CDR3 DNA reads as TGCGCCAGCAGCTATACCTTGGGGTATGACACCGGGGAGCTGTTTTTT.

V gene TRBV27 combines with J gene TRBJ1-1, with D unclear. The CDR3 runs to 14 residues. V was trimmed by 4 bases and J by 1 base, leaving 10 bases between them. Germline V gene sequence: CDR1 MNHEY, CDR2 SMNVEV (reference sequence). The CDR3 DNA sequence: TGTGCCAGCAGTTATAGCTCGTCGAACACTGAAGCTTTCTTT. Translated, it gives CASSYSSSNTEAFF.

This chain uses TRBV6-5 with TRBJ1-2; TRBD1 aligns across 7 bases. Looked up from germline, CDR1 is MNHEY and CDR2 is SVGAGI. V lost 5 bases to trimming and J lost 3 bases; unmatched junction nucleotides: 9. The CDR3 spans 15 residues. DNA of the CDR3: TGTGCCAGCAGTACCGGGACAGCACAATACTATGGCTACACCTTC. It specifies CASSTGTAQYYGYTF.

This clonotype was recorded a few times. The CDR3 DNA is TGTGCCAGCAGTGAACGGACCATGAACACTGAAGCTTTCTTT. Protein sequence: CASSERTMNTEAFF. J is TRBJ1-1 and V is TRBV12-3 or TRBV12-4; D unclear. The CDR3 is 14 residues long. The ends were cut back, 5 bases at V and 0 bases at J, with 10 bases in the middle.

The chain joins TRBV20-1 to TRBJ2-1; D perhaps matches TRBD1 (6 bases). With 1 base removed from V and 13 bases from J, the gap between germline ends came to 17 bases. The CDR3 is 13 residues long. Germline V gene lookup returns CDR1 DFQATT and CDR2 SNEGSKA (reference sequence). Here the CDR3 reads CSARAPTSQGQFF. The CDR3 nucleotides are TGCAGTGCTAGAGCCCCCACGTCACAGGGACAGTTCTTC.

This clonotype was observed at least ten times. The CDR3 protein is CASSSGTNQNTEAFF. The CDR3 DNA reads as TGTGCCAGCAGCTCCGGGACAAATCAGAACACTGAAGCTTTCTTT. This chain joins TRBV5-6 and TRBJ1-1, with D tentatively TRBD1 (6 bases). This CDR3 has 15 residues. Germline V gene lookup returns CDR1 SGHDT and CDR2 YYEEEE. V lost 3 bases and J lost 1, with 13 bases in between.

The V call is TRBV6-5, the J call TRBJ2-5, with D perhaps TRBD1 or TRBD2 (5 bases each). CDR1 is MNHEY and CDR2 is SVGAGI in the germline V gene. CDR3 length: 16 amino acids. V was clipped by 6 bases and J by 4 bases, with 21 bases between them. As DNA, the CDR3 is TGTGCCAGCAGCCCAGCTTCAGGGAGTGTAGGAGAGACCCAGTACTTC. Residues: CASSPASGSVGETQYF.

The genes are TRBV20-1 and TRBJ1-1; 8 bases line up with TRBD1. The CDR3 covers 15 residues. The V gene end was trimmed by 0 bases and the J gene end by 7 bases; junction bases not matched to a gene: 10. Germline lookup yields CDR1 DFQATT and CDR2 SNEGSKA (reference sequence). CDR3 protein: CSARDPTGVYSEAFF. In DNA form, the CDR3 reads TGCAGTGCTAGAGACCCGACAGGGGTTTATAGTGAAGCTTTCTTT.

This clonotype was seen more than once but under ten times. The CDR3 protein is CASSQVTGSEPGELFF. CDR3 coding DNA: TGTGCCAGCAGCCAAGTCACCGGGTCCGAACCCGGGGAGCTGTTTTTT. The V and J genes are TRBV4-2 and TRBJ2-2; no definite D call. The CDR3 loop spans 16 amino acids. Germline CDR1 LGHNA, CDR2 YNFKEQ. V lost 1 base and J 6 bases, leaving 15 bases between the germline ends.